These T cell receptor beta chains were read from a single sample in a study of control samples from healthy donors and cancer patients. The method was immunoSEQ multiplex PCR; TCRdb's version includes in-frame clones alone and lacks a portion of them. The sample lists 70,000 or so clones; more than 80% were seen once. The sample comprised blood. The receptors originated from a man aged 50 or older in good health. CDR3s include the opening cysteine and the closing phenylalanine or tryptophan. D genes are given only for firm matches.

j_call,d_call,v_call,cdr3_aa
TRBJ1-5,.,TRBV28,CASSLPGWSNQPQHF
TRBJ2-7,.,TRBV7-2,CASSLGDGGLYEQYF
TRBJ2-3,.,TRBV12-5,CASAASGTDTQYF
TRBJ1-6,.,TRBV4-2,CASSQDLGQVLSPLHF
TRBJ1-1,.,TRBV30,CAWSRQVTGTEAFF
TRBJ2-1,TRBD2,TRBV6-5,CASSYPTSGRAPEQFF
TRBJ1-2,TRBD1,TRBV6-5,CASRTTGDYGYTF
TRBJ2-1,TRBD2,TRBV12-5,CASVGLAGGPNEQFF
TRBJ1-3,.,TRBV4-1,CASSQDPRSGNTIYF
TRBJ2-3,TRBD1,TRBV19,CASSRQGATGDTQYF
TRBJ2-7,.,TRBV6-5,CASSRVRHEQYF
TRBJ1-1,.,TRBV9,CASSVDGRGSNTEAFF
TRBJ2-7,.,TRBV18,CASSPLGAGLSYEQYF
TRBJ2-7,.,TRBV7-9,CASSSRRRVAYEQYF
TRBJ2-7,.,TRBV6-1,CASSEIGRVHEQYF
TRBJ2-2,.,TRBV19,CASIRDLRYTGELFF
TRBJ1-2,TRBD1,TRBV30,CAWSPPGTGVSYGYTF
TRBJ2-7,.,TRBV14,CASSPPATRGEGPYYEQYF
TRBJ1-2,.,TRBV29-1,CSVEVYARVGYGYTF
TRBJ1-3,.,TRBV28,CASSTLGVGNTIYF
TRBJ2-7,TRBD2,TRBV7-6,CASSLAGAYEQYF
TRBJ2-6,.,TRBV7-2,CASSPRGYRSGANVLTF
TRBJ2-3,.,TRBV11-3,CATGADHTDTQYF
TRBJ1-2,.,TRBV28,CASSSLALGGPQSSYYGYTF